This record covers a single T cell receptor (beta chain). Primers: 60 Vbeta forward and 13 Jbeta reverse. Sequenced by immunoSEQ multiplex PCR; TCRdb stores in-frame clones only, minus some. The data show about 180,000 clones, around 80% seen once. This entry is derived from a study of cytomegalovirus exposure and HLA in healthy donors. The V gene's germline CDR1 is SGHNT and CDR2 YENEEA. The CDR3 has 17 amino acids. V lost 2 bases, J lost 3 bases, and 5 bases stayed unmatched. Source material: PBMCs. V gene TRBV11-3 combines with J gene TRBJ2-2; 11 positions match TRBD1. The sequence was obtained from a man younger than 30 in good health and CMV-seronegative. The CDR3 nucleotides read TGTGCCAGCAGCTTAAGGGGACAGGGGGTCGACACCGGGGAGCTGTTTTTT. Translated: CASSLRGQGVDTGELFF. The full variable domain, its missing parts supplied by reference TRBV11-3 and TRBJ2-2, is EAGVVQSPRYKIIEKKQPVAFWCNPISGHNTLYWYLQNLGQGPELLIRYENEEAVDDSQLPKDRFSAERLKGVDSTLKIQPAELGDSAVYLCASSLRGQGVDTGELFFGEGSRLTVL.